This T cell receptor beta chain was retrieved from a study of shared clonotypes between healthy human individuals. Produced via immunoSEQ multiplex PCR; TCRdb's table is partial and in-frame only. Of about 380,000 clones in the sample, about 97% were seen once. The J segment lost 2 bases and the V segment lost 5 bases, leaving 6 bases of the junction unmatched. Germline loops: CDR1 SGHTA, CDR2 FQGNSA. The length of the CDR3 is 14 residues. Sequenced input: memory CD8+ T cells sorted from blood. Documented subset: CD45RO+ cells pooled with CCR7-negative TemRA cells. This TCR derives from a man between 25 and 39 years old in good health. This chain connects TRBV7-2 to TRBJ2-7, with 7 bases identical to TRBD2. In DNA form, the CDR3 reads TGTGCCAGCAGCCAAGCGGGGCTTCCCTACGAGCAGTACTTC. Translation gives CASSQAGLPYEQYF.